The entry below describes one TCR beta chain. Its antigen remains unknown. An Oncomine TCR Beta short-read assay was used to sequence the DNA from cultured CD4+ T cells. Genomic DNA was isolated from cultured CD4+ T cells. TCRdb called the PCR reads again in MiXCR, with one record for every CDR3 protein. The sample has 9,500 to 13,000 distinct CDR3 sequences; just over 55% are singletons. This entry comes from a study of vaccination and CD4 T cells after COVID-19. Whole-study context: SARS-CoV-2, HCoV-NL63, HCoV-OC43 and HCoV-229E supplied the overlapping spike peptides used to stimulate cells. Findings and limits, study-wide: For convalescent patients, a median roughly 87% of reactive clones surfaced exclusively after vaccination.

Specified treatment: 10-day PBMC culture with coronavirus spike peptide pools or control peptides (ViraFEST assay). Germline CDR1 is LNHDA and CDR2 is SQIVND (reference sequence). The V segment lost 3 bases and the J segment 6 bases; nucleotides outside the gene matches: 5. The CDR3 has 14 amino acids. V and J are TRBV19 and TRBJ1-5; TRBD1 matches 7 bases. The clonotype was recovered from a human donor who had recovered from COVID-19. Material: CD4+ T cells from blood, cultured in vitro. The DNA for the CDR3 is TGTGCCAGTAGTATCGGCAGGGGGGGTCAGCCCCAGCATTTT. It yields the protein CASSIGRGGQPQHF.